A single sample gave rise to the 2 T cell receptor beta chains below, sequenced in a study of T-cell reconstitution after alpha-beta-depleted transplantation in children. Unique molecular identifiers were incorporated when the TCRbeta library was constructed. TCRdb re-derived calls from the PCR reads in MiXCR, one entry per CDR3 protein. The sample consists of about 980,000 distinct CDR3 sequences, 25% to 35% of them appearing once. The starting material was PBMCs, mostly from graft donor cells, obtained 360 days after TCRalphabeta/CD19-depleted stem cell transplant. The source of these receptors is a boy less than two years old who had a stem cell transplant for SCID, so the T cells may come from the graft donor.

This clonotype was recorded many times. The V and J genes are TRBV12-3 or TRBV12-4 and TRBJ2-1; TRBD2 agrees at 11 bases. The V segment lost 8 bases and the J segment 5 bases; nucleotides outside the gene matches: 8. The CDR3 spans 15 residues. The DNA of the CDR3 is TGTGCCAGCTCACCCCTAGCGGGGGGTAACAATGAGCAGTTCTTC. The encoded protein is CASSPLAGGNNEQFF.

The V and J genes are TRBV20-1 and TRBJ1-2, with 9 positions matching TRBD1. Germline V gene lookup returns CDR1 DFQATT and CDR2 SNEGSKA (reference sequence). The trim removed 6 bases at V and 10 bases at J, leaving 9 bases unmatched. The CDR3 length is 12 residues. CDR3 region: CSAHRQGEPYTF. Here the CDR3 DNA reads TGCAGTGCCCATCGACAGGGGGAACCCTACACCTTC.